What follows are 32 T cell receptor beta chains derived from one specimen sequenced in a study of neoadjuvant anti-PD-1 for oral cavity cancer. The data were produced by immunoSEQ multiplex PCR, yet TCRdb's version contains in-frame clones alone and is incomplete. Found here are 2,000 or so clones, 59% of them singletons; the top ten hold 17%. The time point: after neoadjuvant nivolumab, at surgical resection. Sequenced here: tumor tissue, sampled after nivolumab (anti-PD-1) treatment. The source of these receptors is a person between 35 and 79 years old with oral cavity squamous cell carcinoma.

The chain's CDR3 is CASSIIGLVAGELFF. The CDR3 nucleotides read TGTGCCAGTAGTATAATTGGGCTAGTTGCCGGGGAGCTGTTTTTT. The chain carries TRBV19 and TRBJ2-2; no definite D call. CDR1 and CDR2 (germline): LNHDA, SQIVND (reference sequence). CDR3 length equals 15 residues. Trimming stripped 2 bases from V and 6 bases from J, with 13 bases between.

This clone came up once. A far larger clone is one nucleotide away, so this likely arose from a read error. Additional DNA sequences in this sample encode the identical CDR3. V usage is TRBV5-2 and J usage is TRBJ2-6; the DNA was not used to check the table's D call, TRBD2. TRBV5-2 is assigned pseudogene status. The CDR3 runs to 16 residues. The CDR3 DNA follows: TGTGCCAGCAGCCAAACAGCGGGAGGAGGGGCCAACGTCCTGACTTTC. Encoded protein: CASSQTAGGGANVLTF.

The sample holds a few counts of this clone. The J gene is TRBJ2-1, the V gene TRBV7-9; TRBD2 matches 8 bases. The CDR3 is 16 amino acids. Per germline, CDR1 SEHNR and CDR2 FQNEAQ (reference sequence). The junction had 6 bases not matched to a gene; V was cut back by 3 bases and J by 2 bases. CDR3 coding DNA: TGTGCCAGCAGCTTCATAGCGGGATTGACCTACAATGAGCAGTTCTTC. It codes for CASSFIAGLTYNEQFF.

The gene calls are TRBV2 and TRBJ1-5; 7 bases agree with TRBD1. The trim removed 7 bases at V and 4 bases at J, leaving 7 bases unmatched. CDR1 is SNHLY and CDR2 is FYNNEI in the germline V gene. The CDR3 consists of 14 residues. DNA of the CDR3: TGTGCCAGCACCAGGGGGGACGGTAATCAGCCCCAGCATTTT. This codes for CASTRGDGNQPQHF.

This sequence joins TRBV6-1 and TRBJ2-2, with 9 bases aligning to TRBD2. V shed 8 bases and J 0 bases; nucleotides not matched to a gene: 4. The CDR3 is 15 residues long. Per germline, CDR1 MNHNS and CDR2 SASEGT. CDR3 amino acids: CASVSSGTNTGELFF. The DNA for the CDR3 is TGTGCCAGCGTATCTAGCGGGACGAACACCGGGGAGCTGTTTTTT.

V gene TRBV9 combines with J gene TRBJ2-1, with a weak D call TRBD2 (6 bases). Germline V CDR1 and CDR2: SGDLS, YYNGEE. The length of the CDR3 is 14 residues. V shed 0 bases and J shed 2 bases, with 6 bases lying between them. The CDR3 sequence: CASSVGTTYNEQFF. CDR3 nucleotide sequence: TGTGCCAGCAGCGTAGGGACTACCTACAATGAGCAGTTCTTC. The whole variable domain, filled in from reference TRBV9 and TRBJ2-1, reads DSGVTQTPKHLITATGQRVTLRCSPRSGDLSVYWYQQSLDQGLQFLIQYYNGEERAKGNILERFSAQQFPDLHSELNLSSLELGDSALYFCASSVGTTYNEQFFGPGTRLTVL.

The chain employs TRBV11-1 and TRBJ2-3; unclear D gene. The V end lost 1 base, the J end lost 1 base, and 0 bases lay between the germline ends. The CDR3 is 12 residues long. Germline assignment: CDR1 SGHAT and CDR2 FQDESV (reference sequence). In nucleotides, the CDR3 is TGTGCCAGCAGCTTAGGCACAGATACGCAGTATTTT. Its protein product is CASSLGTDTQYF.

This clone was seen more than once but under ten times. This chain uses TRBV7-9 with TRBJ2-7; TRBD2 might be the D (5 bases). The CDR3 length is 14 residues. V shed 4 bases and J shed 2 bases, with 12 bases lying between them. The V gene's germline CDR1 is SEHNR and CDR2 FQNEAQ (reference sequence). CDR3 sequence reads: CASSSKDFTYEQYF. CDR3 DNA: TGTGCCAGCAGCTCAAAGGACTTTACCTACGAGCAGTACTTC.

V usage is TRBV11-2 and J usage is TRBJ2-1; TRBD2 agrees at 8 bases. The CDR3 length is 15 residues. The junction had 2 bases not matched to a gene; V was cut back by 0 bases and J by 4 bases. Germline V lookup: CDR1 SGHAT, CDR2 FQNNGV. The chain's CDR3 is CASSLEAGEYNEQFF. Written as DNA, the CDR3 is TGTGCCAGCAGCTTAGAAGCGGGAGAGTACAATGAGCAGTTCTTC.

This chain links TRBV29-1 with TRBJ1-1; unclear D gene. With 4 bases removed from V and 6 bases from J, the gap between germline ends came to 15 bases. Germline V gene sequence: CDR1 SQVTM, CDR2 ANQGSEA. This CDR3 is built from 13 residues. The CDR3 reads CSVAPRGKPEAFF. The CDR3 nucleotides are TGCAGCGTTGCTCCTCGGGGTAAACCTGAAGCTTTCTTT.

The gene calls are TRBV23-1 and TRBJ2-7, with 9 positions matching TRBD1. TRBV23-1 is filed as an ORF, its function uncertain. This CDR3 contains 13 residues. V lost 9 bases to trimming and J lost 2 bases; unmatched junction nucleotides: 5. The CDR3 sequence: CARYRQGAYEQYF. The CDR3 DNA is TGCGCCAGATATAGACAGGGGGCCTACGAGCAGTACTTC.

Comments on this clone: The junction departs from the called germline gene at one end, perhaps through a read error. The J gene is TRBJ2-7, the V gene TRBV5-1, with TRBD1 matching over 11 bases. The V gene's germline CDR1 is SGHRS and CDR2 YFSETQ. The CDR3 loop spans 15 amino acids. CDR3 sequence (DNA): TGCGCCAGCAGTTTGGGGGGACAGGGGGCCTACGAGCAGTACTTC. It codes for CASSLGGQGAYEQYF.

The chain joins TRBV27 to TRBJ2-1; TRBD2 matches at 11 bases. Germline V CDR1 and CDR2: MNHEY, SMNVEV (reference sequence). Trimming removed 7 bases from V and 7 bases from J; junction bases left unmatched: 3. The CDR3 is 13 residues long. The CDR3 nucleotides are TGTGCCAGCAAACTAGCGGGAGAAAATGAGCAGTTCTTC. The encoded protein is CASKLAGENEQFF.

The CDR3 loop is CAWRGQGQQPQHF. In DNA form, the CDR3 reads TGTGCCTGGAGGGGACAGGGCCAGCAGCCCCAGCATTTT. This rearrangement joins TRBV30 to TRBJ1-5, with 9 bases aligning to TRBD1. The CDR3 contains 13 residues. Germline V CDR1 and CDR2: GTSNPN, SVGIG (reference sequence). V was clipped by 3 bases and J by 7 bases; unmatched bases: 4.

The chain links TRBV2 to TRBJ2-7; TRBD1 aligns across 8 bases. CDR1 is SNHLY, CDR2 FYNNEI, per germline. This CDR3 is 14 amino acids long. The junction had 10 bases not matched to a gene; V was cut back by 9 bases and J by 3 bases. In nucleotides, the CDR3 is TGTGCCAGTACCGCTCGGGACAGGCGCTACGAGCAGTACTTC. Its translation: CASTARDRRYEQYF.

V gene TRBV7-9 combines with J gene TRBJ1-5, with a weak D call TRBD1 (5 bases). V was clipped by 7 bases and J by 4 bases, with 14 bases between them. CDR3 length equals 14 residues. CDR1 and CDR2 (germline): SEHNR, FQNEAQ (reference sequence). The CDR3 protein is CASTLSEGNQPQHF. Written as DNA, the CDR3 is TGTGCCAGCACCCTAAGTGAGGGGAATCAGCCCCAGCATTTT.

The J gene is TRBJ2-7, the V gene TRBV29-1; 7 nucleotides align to TRBD1. Germline V CDR1 and CDR2: SQVTM, ANQGSEA. The J segment lost 6 bases and the V segment lost 5 bases, leaving 10 bases of the junction unmatched. This CDR3 contains 13 residues. The CDR3 protein is CSVSTGAPPEQYF. Here the CDR3 DNA reads TGCAGCGTTTCCACAGGGGCCCCCCCCGAGCAGTACTTC.

The chain links TRBV5-1 to TRBJ2-3; TRBD1 matches 8 bases. The CDR3 loop spans 16 amino acids. The germline V gene has CDR1 SGHRS and CDR2 YFSETQ. J lost 3 bases, V lost 2 bases, and 8 bases had no gene match. CDR3 sequence: CASSLRQGATTDTQYF. CDR3 nucleotides: TGCGCCAGCAGCTTACGGCAGGGGGCGACGACAGATACGCAGTATTTT.

This chain joins TRBV13 and TRBJ2-1, with 10 bases aligning to TRBD2. Germline lookup yields CDR1 PRHDT and CDR2 FYEKMQ (reference sequence). The CDR3 length is 17 residues. The J segment lost 6 bases and the V segment lost 3 bases, leaving 11 bases of the junction unmatched. The CDR3 loop is CASSLGHSGTSVNEQFF. CDR3 bases: TGTGCCAGCAGCTTGGGTCACTCCGGGACTAGCGTCAATGAGCAGTTCTTC.

This clone was found a few times. The chain couples TRBV6-5 to TRBJ1-2, with D unresolved. Germline V CDR1 and CDR2: MNHEY, SVGAGI. This CDR3 contains 12 residues. The V end lost 7 bases, the J end lost 0 bases, and 6 bases lay between the germline ends. DNA of the CDR3: TGTGCCAGCAAGGGCACTAACTATGGCTACACCTTC. As protein: CASKGTNYGYTF.

This clone was picked up a small number of times. The gene calls are TRBV29-1 and TRBJ2-3; 8 bases fit TRBD2. The germline CDR1 and CDR2 sequences are SQVTM and ANQGSEA. With V trimmed by 3 bases and J by 3 bases, 8 bases remained unmatched. The CDR3 totals 15 residues. CDR3 in DNA: TGCAGCGTTGACAGCGCGGGAGGCCCGACAGATACGCAGTATTTT. Amino acids: CSVDSAGGPTDTQYF.

The chain recombines TRBV5-6 with TRBJ2-5; TRBD2 agrees at 9 bases. V trimming: 3 bases; J trimming: 0 bases; junction bases outside the gene matches: 9. The CDR3 has 17 residues. CDR1 and CDR2 from the germline V gene are SGHDT and YYEEEE. For the CDR3, the DNA is TGTGCCAGCAGCTCGTTACTATCTAGCGGGGACCAAGAGACCCAGTACTTC. Translation: CASSSLLSSGDQETQYF.

The rearrangement links TRBV27 to TRBJ2-2, with a weak D call TRBD2 (5 bases). The V end lost 0 bases, the J end lost 3 bases, and 20 bases lay between the germline ends. The CDR3 extends over 19 amino acids. Germline V gives CDR1 MNHEY, CDR2 SMNVEV (reference sequence). The CDR3 DNA is TGTGCCAGCAGTTTATCAGGGCGAGCGGCCCTCGGTGACACCGGGGAGCTGTTTTTT. Translated: CASSLSGRAALGDTGELFF.

This chain connects TRBV20-1 to TRBJ1-2; no definite D call. The V gene's germline CDR1 is DFQATT and CDR2 SNEGSKA (reference sequence). The CDR3 length is 11 residues. The V gene lost 7 bases and the J gene lost 0 bases, with 6 bases spanning the gap. The CDR3 loop is CSEQTNYGYTF. The CDR3 nucleotides are TGCAGTGAACAGACTAACTATGGCTACACCTTC.

This clone was counted between two and nine times. V usage is TRBV7-9 and J usage is TRBJ2-1, with 15 bases fitting TRBD2. Germline V CDR1 and CDR2: SEHNR, FQNEAQ (reference sequence). The length of the CDR3 is 15 residues. Germline trimming cut 3 bases from V and 8 bases from J; bases unmatched to any gene: 2. CDR3 coding DNA: TGTGCCAGCAGCTTCCGGACTAGCGGGAGGGATGAGCAGTTCTTC. Encoded protein: CASSFRTSGRDEQFF.

This chain links TRBV2 with TRBJ2-6, with 8 bases identical to TRBD2. V was pared by 7 bases and J by 2 bases, with 4 bases of the junction left unmatched. Germline V gene data show CDR1 as SNHLY and CDR2 as FYNNEI. The CDR3 is 15 residues long. In DNA form, the CDR3 reads TGTGCCAGCACGGGAGGGGACGCTGGGGCCAACGTCCTGACTTTC. Protein product: CASTGGDAGANVLTF.

The chain has TRBV2 and TRBJ2-3, with 13 bases fitting TRBD2. Germline assignment: CDR1 SNHLY and CDR2 FYNNEI. CDR3 length: 15 amino acids. With 5 bases clipped from V and 6 bases from J, the junction kept 5 bases outside the gene matches. The CDR3 DNA is TGTGCCAGCAGTCAAACTAGCGGGAGGGTGGATACGCAGTATTTT. Protein sequence: CASSQTSGRVDTQYF.

The chain carries TRBV7-9 and TRBJ2-3; D uncertain. The V end lost 3 bases, the J end lost 3 bases, and 7 bases lay between the germline ends. Looked up from germline, CDR1 is SEHNR and CDR2 is FQNEAQ (reference sequence). The CDR3 consists of 13 residues. As DNA, the CDR3 is TGTGCCAGCAGCTTTGAACTTACAGATACGCAGTATTTT. Its translation is CASSFELTDTQYF.

By share, this clone counts as medium-sized. The rearrangement joins TRBV10-1 to TRBJ2-2; D is uncertain. Looked up from germline, CDR1 is WNHNN and CDR2 is SYGVQD (reference sequence). The V end lost 5 bases, the J end lost 0 bases, and 10 bases lay between the germline ends. This CDR3 is built from 15 residues. CDR3 in amino acids: CASSPMTTNTGELFF. In DNA, the CDR3 is TGCGCCAGCAGTCCGATGACAACGAACACCGGGGAGCTGTTTTTT.

This clone has only a few counts. The chain carries TRBV9 and TRBJ2-5; D unresolved. V was trimmed by 4 bases and J by 5 bases, leaving 9 bases between them. Germline CDR1 is SGDLS and CDR2 is YYNGEE. The CDR3 spans 12 residues. The CDR3 coding sequence is TGTGCCAGCAGCTTATCTGGGGAGACCCAGTACTTC. Residues: CASSLSGETQYF.

This clone was seen just once. V usage is TRBV6-5 and J usage is TRBJ1-2; D remains ambiguous. CDR1 is MNHEY and CDR2 is SVGAGI in the germline V gene. The CDR3 is made up of 12 amino acids. The V and J ends lost 5 bases and 3 bases respectively, with 7 bases between them. CDR3: CASSADYYGYTF. The CDR3 DNA follows: TGTGCCAGCAGTGCTGACTACTATGGCTACACCTTC.

The rearrangement links TRBV6-1 to TRBJ2-2; 10 positions agree with TRBD2. The V gene's germline CDR1 is MNHNS and CDR2 SASEGT. The CDR3 loop spans 14 amino acids. As DNA, the CDR3 is TGTGCTATTGAAGCGGGAGGGAGCACCGGGGAGCTGTTTTTT. It encodes CAIEAGGSTGELFF.